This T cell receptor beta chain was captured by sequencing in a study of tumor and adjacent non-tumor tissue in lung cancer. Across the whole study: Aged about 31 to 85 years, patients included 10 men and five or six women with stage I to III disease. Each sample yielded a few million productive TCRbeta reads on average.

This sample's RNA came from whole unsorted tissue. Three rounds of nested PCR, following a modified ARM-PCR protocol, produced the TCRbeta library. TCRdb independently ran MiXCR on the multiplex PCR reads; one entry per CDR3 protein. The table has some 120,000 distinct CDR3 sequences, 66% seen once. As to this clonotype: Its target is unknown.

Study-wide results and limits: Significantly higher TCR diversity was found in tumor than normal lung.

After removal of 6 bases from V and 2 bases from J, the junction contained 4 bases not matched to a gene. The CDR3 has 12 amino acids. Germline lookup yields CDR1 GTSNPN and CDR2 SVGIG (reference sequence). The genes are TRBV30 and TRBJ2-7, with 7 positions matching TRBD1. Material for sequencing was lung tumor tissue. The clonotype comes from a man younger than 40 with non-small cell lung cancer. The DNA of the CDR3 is TGTGCCTGCCGTAGGGGGCCCTACGAGCAGTACTTC. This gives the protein CACRRGPYEQYF.